This passage covers 5 T cell receptor beta chains from one sample sequenced in a study of T cells in Graves' hyperthyroidism and ophthalmopathy. Template material for amplifying TCR beta CDR3 regions consisted of RNA transcripts. The HTBI set primed first-round TCR CDR3 RT-PCR. TCRdb re-called the multiplex PCR reads through MiXCR, storing one row per CDR3 protein. The sample has a few hundred thousand distinct CDR3 sequences, 19% seen once; the top ten hold about 3.5%. The sample consisted of blood. The receptors originated from a woman younger than 30 with Graves' hyperthyroidism.

J is TRBJ1-5 and V is TRBV6-1; D not certain. The CDR3 extends over 15 amino acids. Germline-derived CDR1 and CDR2 are MNHNS and SASEGT. Trimming removed 7 bases at V and 0 bases at J, with 13 bases between. CDR3 DNA: TGTGCCAGCACCCGAGGTGGAAATAGCAATCAGCCCCAGCATTTT. Protein product: CASTRGGNSNQPQHF.

The sample holds many counts of this clonotype. The chain joins TRBV2 to TRBJ2-5; a weak D match, TRBD2 (5 bases). Trimming pared 8 bases from V and 0 bases from J, leaving 10 bases between. The CDR3 runs 13 residues. Germline CDR1 SNHLY, CDR2 FYNNEI. CDR3 in DNA: TGTGCCAGCGTTGCGGGTTACCAAGAGACCCAGTACTTC. This sequence encodes CASVAGYQETQYF.

This clonotype was found many times. The chain carries TRBV4-1 and TRBJ1-4; a possible D gene is TRBD1 (6 bases). Trimming removed 0 bases at V and 4 bases at J, with 15 bases between. CDR3 length: 17 amino acids. Germline V CDR1 and CDR2: MGHRA, YSYEKL. DNA of the CDR3: TGCGCCAGCAGCCAAGAGCGGTGGGGGCCGGGTAATGAAAAACTGTTTTTT. As protein: CASSQERWGPGNEKLFF.

In its sample, this clonotype was seen many times. The J gene is TRBJ2-2, the V gene TRBV2; D gene ambiguous. Deletions cut 1 base from V and 9 bases from J, with 9 bases between. This CDR3 has 13 residues. From germline, CDR1 is SNHLY and CDR2 FYNNEI. CDR3 region: CASSEEATRELFF. CDR3 DNA sequence: TGTGCCAGCAGTGAAGAGGCAACCCGGGAGCTGTTTTTT.

This chain uses TRBV6-1 with TRBJ1-1; TRBD1 aligns across 8 bases. This CDR3 comprises 15 residues. V lost 4 bases to trimming and J lost 4 bases; unmatched junction nucleotides: 8. CDR1 is MNHNS and CDR2 is SASEGT in the germline V gene. The CDR3 sequence: CASSAYQGASTEAFF. In DNA, the CDR3 is TGTGCCAGCAGTGCTTACCAGGGGGCCTCCACTGAAGCTTTCTTT.